This TCR beta chain emerged from a study of STAT3 mutations in large granular lymphocyte leukemia. The data were produced by immunoSEQ multiplex PCR, yet TCRdb's version contains in-frame clones alone and is incomplete. The sample has several thousand clones, approximately 57% seen once. V was clipped by 6 bases and J by 11 bases; unmatched bases: 4. Germline V gene data show CDR1 as MNHEY and CDR2 as SVGAGI. The CDR3 extends over 11 amino acids. With regard to this clone: Its antigen is as yet unknown.

Broader study findings: In T-cell large granular lymphocyte leukemia, about half of patients showed multiple immunodominant subclonotypes.

Source material: peripheral blood mononuclear cells. The clonotype originates from a boy aged 5-17 years with T-cell large granular lymphocyte leukemia. Some clones in this sample may be carry-over from other donors' samples. This chain uses TRBV6-5 with TRBJ2-3, with 8 bases lining up with TRBD1. The CDR3 loop is CASSQGAGQYF. The CDR3, as DNA: TGTGCCAGCAGCCAGGGGGCTGGGCAGTATTTT.